Only one count was recorded for the clone carrying this T cell receptor beta chain. As yet, its antigen is unknown. The sample is drawn from a study of T cells after posttransplantation cyclophosphamide. Points from the study as a whole: Donor-recipient repertoire similarity was low at 1-2 months, rising over year one.

The repertoire was sequenced with immunoSEQ multiplex PCR; TCRdb's copy has only in-frame clones and lacks some. Found here are 47,000 or so clones, approximately 90% of them singletons; the top ten hold 3% to 3.5%. CDR1 is SGHTA, CDR2 FQGNSA, per germline. The CDR3 is 15 amino acids. The ends lost 1 base at V and 7 bases at J; junction bases unmatched: 10. The rearrangement links TRBV7-2 to TRBJ2-7; 7 bases match TRBD2. The sample taken for sequencing was PBMCs. The receptor comes from a woman in her 50s in good health and a related stem cell transplant donor. CDR3 in DNA: TGTGCCAGCAGCTTAGTTGGGGGGGGGTCGAAAGAGCAGTACTTC. Protein sequence: CASSLVGGGSKEQYF.